This T cell receptor (beta chain) was profiled in a study of shared clonotypes between healthy human individuals. Overall study context: Participating donors consisted of two women and three men aged 18 to 49.

The study, taken as a whole, reports: Large sequencing depth failed to make sorted-subset sequencing complete, rarefaction showed.

In the authors' workflow: ImmunoSEQ supplied junction-only sequences lacking quality scores, so filtering was different. Libraries were prepared by immunoSEQ multiplex PCR; TCRdb keeps only in-frame clonotypes and omits some of them. V and J calls and clone size are given by that table; D and trimming were obtained from the DNA. This table has about 580,000 clones, roughly 98% appearing once. CDR1 MDHEN and CDR2 SYDVKM come from the germline V gene. This CDR3 comprises 16 residues. Trimming took 5 bases from V and 4 from J, leaving 20 bases between them. CD45RO-negative, CCR7-selected cells formed the naive CD8 fraction, which excluded terminally differentiated effector memory CD45RA+ cells. Donation came from healthy HIV-negative adults that had no recent acute infections or vaccinations. Comment on this clone: Its target is not known.

Input material: naive CD8+ T cells sorted from blood. This sequence was found in a man aged 25 to 45 in good health. The chain employs TRBV28 and TRBJ1-2, with D perhaps TRBD1 (5 bases). The CDR3 DNA reads as TGTGCCAGCAGTCAATCCTCGGGACGGGACCTCTATGGCTACACCTTC. Translating gives CASSQSSGRDLYGYTF.